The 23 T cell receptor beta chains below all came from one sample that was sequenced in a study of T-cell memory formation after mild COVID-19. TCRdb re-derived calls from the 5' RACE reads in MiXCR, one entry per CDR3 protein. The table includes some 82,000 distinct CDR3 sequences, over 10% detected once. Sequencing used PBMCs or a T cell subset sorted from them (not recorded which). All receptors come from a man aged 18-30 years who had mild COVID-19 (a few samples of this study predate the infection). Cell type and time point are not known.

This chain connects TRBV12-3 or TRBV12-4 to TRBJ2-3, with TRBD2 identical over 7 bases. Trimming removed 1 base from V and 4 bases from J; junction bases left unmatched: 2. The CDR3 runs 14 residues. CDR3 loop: CASSLGLAADTQYF. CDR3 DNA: TGTGCCAGCAGTTTAGGACTAGCTGCAGATACGCAGTATTTT.

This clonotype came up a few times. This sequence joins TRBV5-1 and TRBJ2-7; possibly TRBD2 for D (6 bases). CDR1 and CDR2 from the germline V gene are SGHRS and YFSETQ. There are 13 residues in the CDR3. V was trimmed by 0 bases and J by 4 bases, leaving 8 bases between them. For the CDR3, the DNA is TGCGCCAGCAGCTTGGGGGACTTATACGAGCAGTACGTC. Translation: CASSLGDLYEQYV.

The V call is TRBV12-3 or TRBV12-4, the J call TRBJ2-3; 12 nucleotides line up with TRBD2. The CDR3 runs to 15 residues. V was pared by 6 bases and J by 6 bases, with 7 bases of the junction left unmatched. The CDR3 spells CASSHPSGGADTQYF. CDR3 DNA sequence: TGTGCCAGCAGCCACCCTAGCGGGGGGGCGGATACGCAGTATTTT.

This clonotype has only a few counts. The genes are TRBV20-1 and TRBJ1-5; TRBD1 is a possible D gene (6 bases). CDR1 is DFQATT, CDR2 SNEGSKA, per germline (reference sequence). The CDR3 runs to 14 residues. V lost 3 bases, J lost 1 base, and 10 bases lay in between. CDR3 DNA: TGCAGTGCTAGGAGGGGGGACAGCAATCAGCCCCAGCATTTT. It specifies CSARRGDSNQPQHF.

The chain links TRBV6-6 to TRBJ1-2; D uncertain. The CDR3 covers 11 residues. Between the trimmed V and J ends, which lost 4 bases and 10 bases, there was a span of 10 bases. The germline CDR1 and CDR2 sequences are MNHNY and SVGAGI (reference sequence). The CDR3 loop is CASSSPVIYTF. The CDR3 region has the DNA TGTGCCAGCAGTTCCCCCGTAATCTACACCTTC.

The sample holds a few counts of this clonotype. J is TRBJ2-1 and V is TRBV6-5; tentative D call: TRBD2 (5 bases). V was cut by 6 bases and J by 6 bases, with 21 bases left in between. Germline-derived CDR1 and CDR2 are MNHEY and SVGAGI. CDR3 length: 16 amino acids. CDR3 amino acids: CASRRRSGEFVNEQFF. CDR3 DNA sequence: TGTGCCAGCAGGCGCCGTTCCGGGGAGTTCGTCAATGAGCAGTTCTTC.

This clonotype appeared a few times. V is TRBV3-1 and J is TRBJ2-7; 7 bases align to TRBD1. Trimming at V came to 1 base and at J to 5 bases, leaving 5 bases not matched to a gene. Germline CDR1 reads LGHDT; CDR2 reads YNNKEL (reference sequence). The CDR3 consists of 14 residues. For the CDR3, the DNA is TGTGCCAGCAGCCAAGGGCAGGGGGACGACGAGCAGTACTTC. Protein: CASSQGQGDDEQYF.

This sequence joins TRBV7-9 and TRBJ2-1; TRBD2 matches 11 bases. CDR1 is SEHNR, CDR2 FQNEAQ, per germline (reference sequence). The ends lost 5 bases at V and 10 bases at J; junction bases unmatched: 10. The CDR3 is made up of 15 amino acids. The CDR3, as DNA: TGTGCCAGCAGCCTCTCTAGCGGGGGGTTCTTAGAGCAGTTCTTC. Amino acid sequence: CASSLSSGGFLEQFF.

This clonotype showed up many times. This chain's CDR3 is CASSQDGTGELFF. The CDR3 DNA reads TGTGCCAGCAGCCAAGATGGCACCGGGGAGCTGTTTTTT. The chain carries TRBV4-2 and TRBJ2-2, with D unresolved. Deletions cut 0 bases from V and 4 bases from J, with 3 bases between. CDR1 is LGHNA, CDR2 YNFKEQ, per germline. The CDR3 sequence is 13 residues long.

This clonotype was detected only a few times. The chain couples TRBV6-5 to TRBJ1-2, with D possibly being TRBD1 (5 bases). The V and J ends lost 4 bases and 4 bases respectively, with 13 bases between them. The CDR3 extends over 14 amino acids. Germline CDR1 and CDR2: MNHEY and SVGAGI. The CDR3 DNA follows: TGTGCCAGCAGTTTTCAGGGAATTGGCTATGGCTACACCTTC. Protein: CASSFQGIGYGYTF.

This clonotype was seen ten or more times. The CDR3 nucleotides read TGTGCCAGCAGTCGGCCCCCCGATGGCTACACCTTC. This encodes CASSRPPDGYTF. The rearrangement links TRBV27 to TRBJ1-2, with unresolved D. Germline loops: CDR1 MNHEY, CDR2 SMNVEV (reference sequence). The CDR3 covers 12 residues. Trimming took 5 bases from V and 6 from J, leaving 10 bases between them.

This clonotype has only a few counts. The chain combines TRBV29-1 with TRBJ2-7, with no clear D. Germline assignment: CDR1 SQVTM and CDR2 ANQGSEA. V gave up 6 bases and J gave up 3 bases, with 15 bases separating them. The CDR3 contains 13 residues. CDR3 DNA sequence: TGCAGCGTGTTGGCAGAGCAGAACTACGAGCAGTACTTC. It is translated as CSVLAEQNYEQYF.

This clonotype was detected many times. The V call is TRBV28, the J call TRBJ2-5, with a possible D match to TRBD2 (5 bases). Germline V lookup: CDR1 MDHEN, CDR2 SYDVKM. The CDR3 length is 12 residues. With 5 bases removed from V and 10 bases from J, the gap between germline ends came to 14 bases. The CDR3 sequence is CASSPSGPHQYF. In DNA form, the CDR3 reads TGTGCCAGCAGTCCGAGCGGACCACACCAGTACTTC.

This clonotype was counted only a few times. CDR3 nucleotides: TGTGCCAGCACCCTAATCTCGGGGAGGGAGACCCAGTACTTC. It translates to CASTLISGRETQYF. The chain carries TRBV7-2 and TRBJ2-5; D perhaps matches TRBD2 (6 bases). CDR3 length equals 14 residues. From germline, CDR1 is SGHTA and CDR2 FQGNSA. Trimming stripped 7 bases from V and 5 bases from J, with 17 bases between.

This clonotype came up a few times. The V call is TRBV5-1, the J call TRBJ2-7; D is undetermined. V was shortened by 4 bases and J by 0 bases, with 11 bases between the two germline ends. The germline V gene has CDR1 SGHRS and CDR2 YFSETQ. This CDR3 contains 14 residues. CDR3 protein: CASSLRWYSYEQYV. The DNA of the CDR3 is TGCGCCAGCAGCCTCCGATGGTACTCCTACGAGCAGTACGTC.

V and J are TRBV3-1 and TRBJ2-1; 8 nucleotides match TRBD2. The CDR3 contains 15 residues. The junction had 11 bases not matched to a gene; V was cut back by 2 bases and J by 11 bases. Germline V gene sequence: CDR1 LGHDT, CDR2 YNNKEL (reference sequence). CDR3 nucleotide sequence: TGTGCCAGCAGCCAAAGACTAGCGCCAGTCGGGCAGCAGTTCTTC. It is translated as CASSQRLAPVGQQFF.

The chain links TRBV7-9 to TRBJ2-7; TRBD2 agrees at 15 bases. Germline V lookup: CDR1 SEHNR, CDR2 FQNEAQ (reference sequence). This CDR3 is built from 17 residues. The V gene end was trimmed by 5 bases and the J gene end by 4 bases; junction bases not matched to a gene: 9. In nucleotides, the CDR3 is TGTGCCAGCAGCCCCCAAGCCGGGACTAGCGGGGGGTACGAGCAGTACTTC. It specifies CASSPQAGTSGGYEQYF.

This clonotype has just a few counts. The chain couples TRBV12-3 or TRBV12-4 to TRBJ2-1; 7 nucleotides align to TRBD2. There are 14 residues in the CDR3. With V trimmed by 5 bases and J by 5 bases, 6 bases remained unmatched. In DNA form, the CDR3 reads TGTGCCAGCAGTCCAGCGGGGACTAACAATGAGCAGTTCTTC. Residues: CASSPAGTNNEQFF.

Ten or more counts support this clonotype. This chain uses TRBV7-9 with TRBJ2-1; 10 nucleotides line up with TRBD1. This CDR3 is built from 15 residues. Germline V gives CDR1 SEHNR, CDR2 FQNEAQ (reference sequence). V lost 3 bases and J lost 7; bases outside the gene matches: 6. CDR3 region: CASSLPGQGINEQFF. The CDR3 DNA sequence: TGTGCCAGCAGCTTGCCGGGACAGGGGATAAATGAGCAGTTCTTC. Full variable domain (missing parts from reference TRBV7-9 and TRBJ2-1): DTGVSQNPRHKITKRGQNVTFRCDPISEHNRLYWYRQTLGQGPEFLTYFQNEAQLEKSRLLSDRFSAERPKGSFSTLEIQRTEQGDSAMYLCASSLPGQGINEQFFGPGTRLTVL.

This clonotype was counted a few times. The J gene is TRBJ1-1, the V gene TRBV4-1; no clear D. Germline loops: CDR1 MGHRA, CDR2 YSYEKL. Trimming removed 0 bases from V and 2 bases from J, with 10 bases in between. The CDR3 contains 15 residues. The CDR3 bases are TGCGCCAGCAGCCAAGAAAGGAGCAGAAACACTGAAGCTTTCTTT. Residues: CASSQERSRNTEAFF.

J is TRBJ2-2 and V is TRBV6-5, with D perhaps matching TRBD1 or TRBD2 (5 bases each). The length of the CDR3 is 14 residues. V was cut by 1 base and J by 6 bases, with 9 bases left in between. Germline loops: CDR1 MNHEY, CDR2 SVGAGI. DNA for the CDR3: TGTGCCAGCAGTTACTGGGACCTCGCCGGGGAGCTGTTTTTT. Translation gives CASSYWDLAGELFF.

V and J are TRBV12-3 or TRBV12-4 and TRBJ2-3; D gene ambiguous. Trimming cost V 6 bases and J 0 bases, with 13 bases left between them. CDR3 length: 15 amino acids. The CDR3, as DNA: TGTGCCAGCAGCCTAGTGGGAATTAGCACAGATACGCAGTATTTT. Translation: CASSLVGISTDTQYF.

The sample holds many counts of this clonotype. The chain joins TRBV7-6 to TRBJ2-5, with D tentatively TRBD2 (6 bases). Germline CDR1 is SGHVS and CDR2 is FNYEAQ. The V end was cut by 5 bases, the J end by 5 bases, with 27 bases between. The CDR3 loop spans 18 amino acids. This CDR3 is CASSRKRLGFKGRETQYF. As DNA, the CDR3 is TGTGCCAGCAGCCGGAAACGACTAGGTTTTAAAGGGCGTGAGACCCAGTACTTC. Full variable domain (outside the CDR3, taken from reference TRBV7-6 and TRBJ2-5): GAGVSQSPRYKVTKRGQDVALRCDPISGHVSLYWYRQALGQGPEFLTYFNYEAQQDKSGLPNDRFSAERPEGSISTLTIQRTEQRDSAMYRCASSRKRLGFKGRETQYFGPGTRLLVL.